Listed below are T cell receptor beta chains from one sample, sequenced in a study of T-cell reconstitution after alpha-beta-depleted transplantation in children. TCRdb itself ran the PCR reads through MiXCR, one entry per CDR3 protein. Of roughly 240,000 distinct CDR3 sequences listed, 7.5% to 9.5% are singletons. The input for sequencing was PBMCs, mostly from graft donor cells, taken 180 days after TCRalphabeta/CD19-depleted stem cell transplant. All receptors come from a male patient younger than 18 who had a stem cell transplant for acute lymphoblastic leukemia, so the T cells may come from the graft donor. The CDR3 runs from the conserved cysteine through the conserved F or W.

CDR3,J,V
CSAIHRQGNQPQHF,TRBJ1-5,TRBV20-1
CASSLGDSARTQYF,TRBJ2-5,TRBV5-1
CASSSWTSAPYEQYF,TRBJ2-7,TRBV3-1
CASSSLGANTGELFF,TRBJ2-2,TRBV7-3
CASSEGTAYEQYF,TRBJ2-7,TRBV2
CASSQDVGGLAGYYEQYF,TRBJ2-7,TRBV4-2
CASSLDPGGPNYEQYF,TRBJ2-7,TRBV5-1
CASLGLSPPGVNTEAFF,TRBJ1-1,TRBV27
CSARPDRLADTEAFF,TRBJ1-1,TRBV20-1
CSARVPGGLAGYTQYF,TRBJ2-3,TRBV20-1
CASGGTSGRIGSDTQYF,TRBJ2-3,TRBV12-3/TRBV12-4
CAIRKRLIPGGPDNEQFF,TRBJ2-1,TRBV10-3
CASSVGRLAGLNTGELFF,TRBJ2-2,TRBV9
CSARRPDRRGNIQYF,TRBJ2-4,TRBV20-1
CASSLDPQGSEQYF,TRBJ2-7,TRBV7-8